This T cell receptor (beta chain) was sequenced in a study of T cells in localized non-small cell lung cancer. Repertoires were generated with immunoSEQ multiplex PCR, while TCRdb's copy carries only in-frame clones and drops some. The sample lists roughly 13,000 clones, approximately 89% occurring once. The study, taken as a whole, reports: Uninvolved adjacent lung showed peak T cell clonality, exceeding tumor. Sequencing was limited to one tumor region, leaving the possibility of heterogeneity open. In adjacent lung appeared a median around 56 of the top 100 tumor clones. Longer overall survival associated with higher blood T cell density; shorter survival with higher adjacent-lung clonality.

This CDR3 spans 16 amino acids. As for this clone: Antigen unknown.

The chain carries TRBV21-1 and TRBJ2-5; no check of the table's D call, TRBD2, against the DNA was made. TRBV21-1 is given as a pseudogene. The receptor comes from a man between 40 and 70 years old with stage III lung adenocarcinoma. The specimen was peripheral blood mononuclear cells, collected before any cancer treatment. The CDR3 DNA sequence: TGTGCCAGCAGCCCCCCATTGGAGCGGAAGAAAGAGACCCAGTACTTC. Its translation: CASSPPLERKKETQYF.